This TCR beta chain was found in a study of beta chain features in type 1 diabetes. This clone was counted a few times. Its specificity is unknown. Expressed TCRB transcripts were sequenced because the isolated RNA had all been reverse transcribed beforehand. Regulatory, naive and central memory T cell samples averaged approximately 3.8 million reads. Repertoires were generated with immunoSEQ multiplex PCR, while TCRdb's copy carries only in-frame clones and drops some. The repertoire holds under 250,000 clones, with about 14% as singletons. The collection from each donor was one heparinised blood draw averaging about 116 mL. Populations isolated by sorting all had purity greater than 95%. Study observations and caveats: There was no resolution here of whether HLA type influences TCRB rearrangement. A moderate, significant TCRB CDR3 shortening appeared in type 1 diabetes across four CD4+ subsets.

Losses at the gene ends were 8 bases for V and 0 bases for J; bases not matched to a gene: 6. Germline CDR1 and CDR2: LNHDA and SQIVND (reference sequence). This CDR3 is 15 amino acids long. The source material was naive CD4+ T cells from blood. This clonotype was sampled from a man under 40 with type 1 diabetes. The V call is TRBV19, the J call TRBJ2-5; the match to TRBD2 covers 10 bases. The CDR3 bases are TGTGCCAGTGGAGGACTAGCGGAGAACCAAGAGACCCAGTACTTC. Translation gives CASGGLAENQETQYF.